Following are 19 T cell receptor beta chains from one sample sequenced in a study of CD8 T cells in Susac syndrome. An input of 0.5 to 1 ug of RNA was subjected to reverse transcription using random hexamers. TCRdb analysed the immunoSEQ multiplex PCR reads with MiXCR anew, one entry per CDR3 protein. The repertoire holds some 100,000 distinct CDR3 sequences, with about 96% as singletons. Sequencing input: CD4+ T cells from PBMCs. Receptors originate from a human donor in good health.

This chain links TRBV24-1 with TRBJ2-1; D perhaps matches TRBD1 (5 bases). The CDR3 contains 15 residues. Germline V lookup: CDR1 KGHDR, CDR2 SFDVKD. Trimming pared 4 bases from V and 1 base from J, leaving 10 bases between. For the CDR3, the DNA is TGTGCCACCAGTGAGTCAGGGTTGTCCTACAATGAGCAGTTCTTC. Translated: CATSESGLSYNEQFF.

The chain employs TRBV12-3 or TRBV12-4 and TRBJ2-5; weak D call: TRBD2 (5 bases). Trimming took off 1 base at V and 9 bases at J, with 9 bases between the two ends. The CDR3 has 12 residues. The CDR3 is CASSLDGAAQYF. The CDR3 nucleotides read TGTGCCAGCAGTTTAGACGGAGCGGCCCAGTACTTC.

V is TRBV2 and J is TRBJ2-5, with D maybe TRBD2 (5 bases). The germline gives CDR1 SNHLY, CDR2 FYNNEI. Trimming took off 4 bases at V and 2 bases at J, with 11 bases between the two ends. The CDR3 is 14 amino acids. CDR3 loop: CASSVLTIQETQYF. Here the CDR3 DNA reads TGTGCCAGCAGTGTCTTGACTATACAAGAGACCCAGTACTTC. The full variable domain, with the rest looked up from reference TRBV2 and TRBJ2-5, is EPEVTQTPSHQVTQMGQEVILRCVPISNHLYFYWYRQILGQKVEFLVSFYNNEISEKSEIFDDQFSVERPDGSNFTLKIRSTKLEDSAMYFCASSVLTIQETQYFGPGTRLLVL.

The CDR3 DNA reads TGTGCCAGCAGCCAAGAAGGTCGCTACACCTTC. It is translated as CASSQEGRYTF. The chain recombines TRBV3-1 with TRBJ1-2, with unresolved D. The CDR3 is 11 amino acids. With 0 bases removed from V and 9 bases from J, the gap between germline ends came to 5 bases. The germline CDR1 and CDR2 sequences are LGHDT and YNNKEL (reference sequence).

The chain links TRBV18 to TRBJ1-6; 7 bases fit TRBD1. The junction had 5 bases not matched to a gene; V was cut back by 6 bases and J by 6 bases. This CDR3 contains 14 residues. Germline values: CDR1 KGHSH, CDR2 LQKENI. CDR3 bases: TGTGCCAGCTCCCGACAGGGAGCTAATTCACCCCTCCACTTT. Amino acids: CASSRQGANSPLHF.

The chain combines TRBV30 with TRBJ1-5, with D perhaps matching TRBD1 (6 bases). This CDR3 is 13 amino acids long. Germline V lookup: CDR1 GTSNPN, CDR2 SVGIG (reference sequence). The V gene lost 2 bases and the J gene lost 7 bases, with 12 bases spanning the gap. CDR3 region: CAWSHRDGQPQHF. The CDR3 DNA sequence: TGTGCCTGGAGTCACAGGGACGGGCAGCCCCAGCATTTT.

The CDR3 nucleotides are TGCAGCGTTGAAGAGGCAGGACAGGGGGGCTACGAGCAGTACTTC. It codes for CSVEEAGQGGYEQYF. This chain connects TRBV29-1 to TRBJ2-7; 10 bases align to TRBD1. The CDR3 covers 15 residues. CDR1 is SQVTM and CDR2 is ANQGSEA in the germline V gene. Unmatched junction bases numbered 5, after V lost 0 bases and J lost 3 bases.

This chain joins TRBV29-1 and TRBJ2-3; 8 bases align to TRBD1. V shed 6 bases, J shed 6 bases, and the junction held 2 bases outside the gene matches. The CDR3 consists of 11 residues. Germline values: CDR1 SQVTM, CDR2 ANQGSEA. CDR3 sequence: CSVHRGDTQYF. In nucleotides, the CDR3 is TGCAGCGTCCACAGGGGGGATACGCAGTATTTT.

The V call is TRBV24-1, the J call TRBJ2-2, with 10 bases aligning to TRBD1. In germline, CDR1 is KGHDR, CDR2 SFDVKD. V dropped 3 bases and J dropped 4; count of bases not matched to a gene: 4. The CDR3 has 16 amino acids. The CDR3 is CATSDPRTGGTGELFF. The CDR3 coding sequence is TGTGCCACCAGTGATCCAAGGACAGGGGGCACCGGGGAGCTGTTTTTT.

The V and J genes are TRBV7-9 and TRBJ1-6, with D hard to call. V lost 3 bases and J 10 bases, leaving 10 bases between the germline ends. Looked up from germline, CDR1 is SEHNR and CDR2 is FQNEAQ (reference sequence). The CDR3 has 13 residues. As DNA, the CDR3 is TGTGCCAGCAGCTTGGACCCCGGATCACCCCTCCACTTT. This encodes CASSLDPGSPLHF.

This clonotype is a singleton in its sample. The rearrangement joins TRBV5-4 to TRBJ2-6; 9 nucleotides agree with TRBD2. The germline CDR1 and CDR2 sequences are SGHNT and YYREEE (reference sequence). V trimming: 4 bases; J trimming: 3 bases; junction bases outside the gene matches: 8. The CDR3 spans 17 residues. The CDR3 DNA sequence: TGTGCCAGCAGCCCAAGACTAGCGGAGAGTGGGGCCAACGTCCTGACTTTC. Protein product: CASSPRLAESGANVLTF. Combining the CDR3 with reference TRBV5-4 and TRBJ2-6 gives the whole variable domain ETGVTQSPTHLIKTRGQQVTLRCSSQSGHNTVSWYQQALGQGPQFIFQYYREEENGRGNFPPRFSGLQFPNYSSELNVNALELDDSALYLCASSPRLAESGANVLTFGAGSRLTVL.

The chain joins TRBV20-1 to TRBJ2-3, with TRBD2 matching 10 bases. The V gene end was trimmed by 3 bases and the J gene end by 3 bases; junction bases not matched to a gene: 3. The CDR3 loop spans 14 amino acids. The V gene's germline CDR1 is DFQATT and CDR2 SNEGSKA (reference sequence). The CDR3 sequence is CSASGTSDTDTQYF. In nucleotides, the CDR3 is TGCAGTGCTAGCGGGACTAGCGATACAGATACGCAGTATTTT.

This sequence joins TRBV7-9 and TRBJ2-7; 7 bases match TRBD1. Losses at the gene ends were 4 bases for V and 6 bases for J; bases not matched to a gene: 6. Germline assignment: CDR1 SEHNR and CDR2 FQNEAQ (reference sequence). The CDR3 is 13 amino acids. CDR3 in amino acids: CASSSRDRSEQYF. In DNA, the CDR3 is TGTGCCAGCAGCTCCCGGGACAGAAGCGAGCAGTACTTC.

The V call is TRBV30, the J call TRBJ2-3; TRBD1 is a possible D gene (5 bases). CDR1 and CDR2 from the germline V gene are GTSNPN and SVGIG (reference sequence). CDR3 length equals 14 residues. Trimming took 0 bases from V and 1 from J, leaving 8 bases between them. This CDR3 is CAWSVQDGTDTQYF. Here the CDR3 DNA reads TGTGCCTGGAGTGTACAGGATGGCACAGATACGCAGTATTTT.

This chain connects TRBV4-2 to TRBJ2-7, with D tentatively TRBD2 (6 bases). V lost 4 bases and J lost 4, with 14 bases in between. This CDR3 contains 14 residues. Germline V CDR1 and CDR2: LGHNA, YNFKEQ. CDR3 sequence (DNA): TGTGCCAGCAGCCGTGCGGGGAGTGGATACGAGCAGTACTTC. It is translated as CASSRAGSGYEQYF.

The chain has TRBV4-3 and TRBJ2-7, with no clear D. This CDR3 spans 17 amino acids. Looked up from germline, CDR1 is LGHNA and CDR2 is YSLEER. Trimming left V 1 base short and J 4 bases short, with 20 bases between. CDR3 region: CASSQGPAGRSRYEQYF. CDR3 nucleotide sequence: TGCGCCAGCAGCCAAGGGCCGGCTGGACGGTCTAGATACGAGCAGTACTTC.

The chain couples TRBV29-1 to TRBJ2-5; no reliable D call. V lost 6 bases and J 5 bases, leaving 13 bases between the germline ends. There are 12 residues in the CDR3. The V gene's germline CDR1 is SQVTM and CDR2 ANQGSEA. CDR3 DNA: TGCAGCGTGACCCCAAATGAGGAGACCCAGTACTTC. It encodes CSVTPNEETQYF. The complete variable domain, with remaining parts taken from reference TRBV29-1 and TRBJ2-5, reads SAVISQKPSRDICQRGTSLTIQCQVDSQVTMMFWYRQQPGQSLTLIATANQGSEATYESGFVIDKFPISRPNLTFSTLTVSNMSPEDSSIYLCSVTPNEETQYFGPGTRLLVL.

This clonotype was seen just once. The chain is built from TRBV7-2 and TRBJ2-5; 14 nucleotides match TRBD2. Germline V gene sequence: CDR1 SGHTA, CDR2 FQGNSA. V lost 5 bases to trimming and J lost 5 bases; unmatched junction nucleotides: 4. This CDR3 has 15 amino acids. CDR3 DNA: TGTGCCAGCAGCGAGGGACTAGCGGGAGTTGAGACCCAGTACTTC. Amino acid sequence: CASSEGLAGVETQYF.

This clonotype appeared a single time. The chain couples TRBV7-2 to TRBJ2-5, with D possibly being TRBD1 (6 bases). Germline V gene sequence: CDR1 SGHTA, CDR2 FQGNSA. Trimming took 6 bases from V and 1 from J, leaving 12 bases between them. CDR3 length: 14 amino acids. The CDR3 sequence is CASSSTGLQETQYF. In DNA form, the CDR3 reads TGTGCCAGCAGTTCGACAGGACTCCAAGAGACCCAGTACTTC.